This T cell receptor beta chain was recorded in a study of T cell responses to AZD1222 COVID-19 vaccine. Data came from immunoSEQ multiplex PCR; TCRdb stores just in-frame clones and leaves some out. Of about 97,000 clones in the sample, about nine tenths were seen once. On this clone itself: The antigen is not known.

The V and J ends lost 1 base and 0 bases respectively, with 19 bases between them. CDR3 length: 19 residues. Germline V CDR1 and CDR2: SGHVS, FQNEAQ. Whole-study results and caveats: Unmutated variant regions are reportedly the target of nearly half of TCRs that are spike-specific. Clonal diversity may have been underestimated, and the donors were mostly white British, with more females than males.

The input for sequencing was peripheral blood, taken on day 0 of AZD1222 vaccination. The V gene is TRBV7-8, the J gene TRBJ1-5; D is perhaps TRBD1 (5 bases). This TCR was recovered from an adult in good health. CDR3 DNA sequence: TGTGCCAGCAGCTTAGTGGTATCGGACACCCCTTATAGCAATCAGCCCCAGCATTTT. Protein: CASSLVVSDTPYSNQPQHF.